The entry below describes one T cell receptor (beta chain). Its antigen remains unidentified. This PCR relied on a set of 60 Vbeta primers and 13 Jbeta primers. Here immunoSEQ multiplex PCR was the method, and the copy in TCRdb shows in-frame clones only, minus some. The sample contains more than 85,000 clones, roughly 15% of which appear only once. This sample was taken from a study of cytomegalovirus exposure and HLA in healthy donors. At sampling all donors were nominally healthy, likely with unrecorded immune exposures. CDR1 is SGHVS and CDR2 is FQNEAQ in the germline V gene. CDR3 length: 16 amino acids. V was clipped by 2 bases and J by 3 bases; unmatched bases: 7. Study findings and constraints: In a later analysis, most CMV-associated TCR beta chains appeared HLA-restricted. Researchers catalogued about 160 TCR beta chains as cytomegalovirus-associated.

This chain uses TRBV7-8 with TRBJ2-3; 8 nucleotides line up with TRBD1. The clonotype originates from a female donor in good health and CMV-seronegative. The specimen sequenced was PBMCs. CDR3 in DNA: TGTGCCAGCAGCTTAAGGGCAGGGGGCATGACAGATACGCAGTATTTT. This sequence encodes CASSLRAGGMTDTQYF.